This TCR beta chain was documented in a study of T-cell reconstitution after alpha-beta-depleted transplantation in children (dated by TCRdb to the mid-2010s). Study-wide context: Using TCR repertoire profiling, the study quantitatively followed how T-cell immune reconstitution unfolded in children after TCRalphabeta/CD19-depleted allogeneic hematopoietic cell transplantation.

Taken from the germline V gene (reference sequence), the CDR1 and CDR2 loops are DFQATT and SNEGSKA. Taken from cysteine to phenylalanine, the CDR3 has 14 residues. CDR3 DNA only is kept here, 42 bases in frame from base 1. Between the V and J ends, shortened by 4 bases and 7 bases respectively, the junction contains 17 bases. Overall study outcomes, separate from this receptor: In some patients, high TCRbeta diversity at day 60 was attributed to recipient T cells and intrathymic progenitors that had survived conditioning. The frequencies of hyperexpanded clones fell over the following months, and after one year, T-cell counts and TCRbeta diversity were mostly attributed to newly produced T cells. About two months after transplant, the apparently early recovery of alphabetaT-cell counts reportedly depended on just several hundred clones that had expanded rapidly and came from non-depleted graft cells.

The meaning of the sample's treatment or condition label: allogeneic hematopoietic cell transplantation with graft depleted of TCRalphabeta T cells and CD19 B cells. The transplant recipients were children given TCRalphabeta/CD19-depleted allogeneic hematopoietic cell grafts. Libraries were prepared through PCR. Instrument used: Illumina HiSeq 2500. TCR library preparation used molecular barcoding, with unique molecular identifiers applied to normalize quantification of the TCRbeta repertoire. In TCRdb, the public reads were trimmed at Q25 with fastp and aligned with MiXCR, with productive beta chains retained. Here each entry gathers all rows of one CDR3 protein and keeps the most common genes and DNA. The sample table holds some 200,000 distinct CDR3 sequences, of which 7% to 9% were seen once. In total, the top ten clones hold less than 40% of the sample. Turning to this clonotype: What this receptor recognizes is not known. Per-nucleotide qualities are absent, and no much larger clonotype sits a single base away.

This sequence was found in a male patient aged 2 to 10 who had a stem cell transplant for acute myeloid leukemia, so the T cells may come from the graft donor. The V gene is TRBV20-1 and the J gene is TRBJ2-1; the D gene is perhaps TRBD2, from 5 matching bases. Sequencing was performed on PBMCs, mostly from graft donor cells, taken 360 days after TCRalphabeta/CD19-depleted stem cell transplant. The sequence in DNA is TGCAGTGCTATAAGTCTAGCACCCACGAATGAGCAGTTCTTC. This codes for CSAISLAPTNEQFF.